The T cell receptor (beta chain) described here comes from a study of T cell repertoires in cytomegalovirus infection. Turning to the study itself: In public TCR beta signatures, there were indications of both CMV infection and matching HLA type. Study-level results: CMV-specific TCR beta clonotypes restricted by HLA-C were the ones dominating the ex vivo response. The cumulative frequency of public TCR beta families distinguished individuals who carried CMV together with the relevant HLA.

TCRdb re-called the reads with MiXCR, one entry per CDR3 protein. In the table there are roughly 200,000 distinct CDR3 sequences, roughly 17% of which are singletons. For this clonotype: Its antigen is as yet unknown.

With 5 bases removed from V and 8 bases from J, the gap between germline ends came to 15 bases. The CDR3 is 12 residues long. Germline values: CDR1 SQVTM, CDR2 ANQGSEA. The TCR originated in a human donor in good health (CMV status not recorded). Some clones in this sample may be carry-over from other donors' samples. What was sequenced was CD8+ T cells from PBMCs. This sequence joins TRBV29-1 and TRBJ1-1, with D tentatively TRBD1 (5 bases). The CDR3 reads CSVPSRGAEAFF. The CDR3 DNA is TGCAGCGTTCCGAGCCGGGGCGCCGAAGCTTTCTTT.